Presented here are 14 T cell receptor beta chains from one specimen sequenced in a study of shared clonotypes between healthy human individuals. Profiled with immunoSEQ multiplex PCR; TCRdb holds only in-frame clones, not every one. Of 330,000 or so clones in the sample, more than 60% were seen once. Sequencing was performed on memory CD4+ T cells sorted from blood. Subset denoted: CD45RA-negative fraction. The receptors were sampled from a young man in good health.

This clone appeared many times. The chain combines TRBV18 with TRBJ2-5, with TRBD1 as a possible D gene (5 bases). The CDR3 length is 15 residues. Trimming took off 3 bases at V and 5 bases at J, with 16 bases between the two ends. Germline V gene lookup returns CDR1 KGHSH and CDR2 LQKENI. CDR3 protein: CASSPAKGLGETQYF. Here the CDR3 DNA reads TGTGCCAGCTCACCGGCGAAGGGGCTAGGGGAGACCCAGTACTTC. The variable domain in full, completed from reference TRBV18 and TRBJ2-5, reads NAGVMQNPRHLVRRRGQEARLRCSPMKGHSHVYWYRQLPEEGLKFMVYLQKENIIDESGMPKERFSAEFPKEGPSILRIQQVVRGDSAAYFCASSPAKGLGETQYFGPGTRLLVL.

The genes are TRBV7-2 and TRBJ2-3; 7 bases are shared with TRBD2. The CDR3 runs to 16 residues. CDR1 and CDR2 (germline): SGHTA, FQGNSA. The junction had 14 bases not matched to a gene; V was cut back by 4 bases and J by 7 bases. The CDR3 DNA is TGTGCCAGCAGCTCAACCGCTCAGGGCGGGAGATATACGCAGTATTTT. Amino acids: CASSSTAQGGRYTQYF.

The V and J genes are TRBV11-3 and TRBJ2-7; 8 nucleotides line up with TRBD2. The V gene end was trimmed by 5 bases and the J gene end by 5 bases; junction bases not matched to a gene: 5. Per the germline V gene, CDR1 is SGHNT and CDR2 is YENEEA. The CDR3 has 13 amino acids. CDR3 protein: CASSPSGGHEQYF. For the CDR3, the DNA is TGTGCCAGCAGCCCGTCGGGGGGGCACGAGCAGTACTTC.

J is TRBJ1-1 and V is TRBV19; D remains unclear. This CDR3 is built from 13 residues. Looked up from germline, CDR1 is LNHDA and CDR2 is SQIVND (reference sequence). The ends were cut back, 8 bases at V and 4 bases at J, with 14 bases in the middle. CDR3 protein: CASSALDRTEAFF. CDR3 nucleotide sequence: TGTGCCAGTTCTGCCCTTGATCGCACTGAAGCTTTCTTT.

This chain uses TRBV7-2 with TRBJ2-7, with D perhaps matching TRBD1 or TRBD2 (6 bases each). The CDR3 consists of 15 residues. The germline V gene has CDR1 SGHTA and CDR2 FQGNSA. Trimming took off 1 base at V and 2 bases at J, with 12 bases between the two ends. The chain's CDR3 is CASSLGGAGAYEQYF. For the CDR3, the DNA is TGTGCCAGCAGCTTAGGGGGGGCTGGCGCCTACGAGCAGTACTTC.

The rearrangement links TRBV2 to TRBJ2-7; no clear D gene. V lost 5 bases, J lost 4 bases, and 15 bases lay in between. Per germline, CDR1 SNHLY and CDR2 FYNNEI. This CDR3 spans 14 amino acids. CDR3 in amino acids: CASSWGLTDYEQYF. The CDR3 nucleotides are TGTGCCAGCAGTTGGGGATTAACAGATTACGAGCAGTACTTC.

The chain carries TRBV6-1 and TRBJ2-3; tentative D call: TRBD2 (6 bases). Germline V CDR1 and CDR2: MNHNS, SASEGT. V gave up 3 bases and J gave up 3 bases, with 16 bases separating them. The CDR3 runs to 16 residues. Here the CDR3 reads CASSDKWEAETDTQYF. In nucleotides, the CDR3 is TGTGCCAGCAGTGACAAGTGGGAGGCCGAGACAGATACGCAGTATTTT.

The rearrangement joins TRBV5-1 to TRBJ2-2, with 7 bases that match TRBD2. The length of the CDR3 is 16 residues. V trimming: 7 bases; J trimming: 0 bases; junction bases outside the gene matches: 9. Looked up from germline, CDR1 is SGHRS and CDR2 is YFSETQ. CDR3 bases: TGCGCCAGCCGACCCCTAGCGGCGGCGAACACCGGGGAGCTGTTTTTT. Translated: CASRPLAAANTGELFF. Based on the CDR3 plus reference TRBV5-1 and TRBJ2-2, the full variable domain is KAGVTQTPRYLIKTRGQQVTLSCSPISGHRSVSWYQQTPGQGLQFLFEYFSETQRNKGNFPGRFSGRQFSNSRSEMNVSTLELGDSALYLCASRPLAAANTGELFFGEGSRLTVL.

This clone showed up just a few times. V and J are TRBV6-1 and TRBJ1-5; 9 bases align to TRBD1. The CDR3 runs 13 residues. The J segment lost 9 bases and the V segment lost 7 bases, leaving 7 bases of the junction unmatched. Per the germline V gene, CDR1 is MNHNS and CDR2 is SASEGT. The CDR3 nucleotides are TGTGCCAGCACCATAGACAGGGGGTGGCCCCAGCATTTT. Translating it yields CASTIDRGWPQHF.

The rearrangement joins TRBV7-3 to TRBJ2-3; D gene uncertain. In germline, CDR1 is SGHTA, CDR2 FQGTGA. CDR3 length: 11 amino acids. Trimming removed 6 bases from V and 6 bases from J, with 7 bases in between. The CDR3 protein is CASSQGDTQYF. CDR3 DNA: TGTGCCAGCAGTCAAGGGGATACGCAGTATTTT.

V is TRBV28 and J is TRBJ2-2; 8 positions agree with TRBD1. The J segment lost 0 bases and the V segment lost 4 bases, leaving 7 bases of the junction unmatched. The CDR3 is made up of 17 amino acids. The germline V gene has CDR1 MDHEN and CDR2 SYDVKM. Here the CDR3 reads CASSSGQGFPNTGELFF. CDR3 in DNA: TGTGCCAGCAGTTCAGGACAGGGTTTCCCGAACACCGGGGAGCTGTTTTTT.

This clone has more than one count but fewer than ten. V usage is TRBV6-1 and J usage is TRBJ1-5, with 8 bases fitting TRBD1. The CDR3 is 13 amino acids. The V and J ends lost 7 bases and 3 bases, in that order; junction bases with no gene match: 2. From germline, CDR1 is MNHNS and CDR2 SASEGT. CDR3 sequence: CASMDRANQPQHF. DNA of the CDR3: TGTGCCAGCATGGACAGGGCCAATCAGCCCCAGCATTTT.

V is TRBV5-4 and J is TRBJ2-1; D unresolved. V was pared by 0 bases and J by 6 bases, with 7 bases between. The V gene's germline CDR1 is SGHNT and CDR2 YYREEE (reference sequence). This CDR3 has 13 amino acids. CDR3 DNA: TGTGCCAGCAGCTTGGGGGGTGTCAATGAGCAGTTCTTC. Its protein is CASSLGGVNEQFF.

This clone appeared a few times. This chain connects TRBV6-6 to TRBJ2-7; D may match TRBD1 or TRBD2 (6 bases each). Trimming removed 5 bases from V and 2 bases from J, with 19 bases in between. This CDR3 has 16 residues. Germline CDR1 reads MNHNY; CDR2 reads SVGAGI (reference sequence). DNA of the CDR3: TGTGCCAGCAGTGGGGGGCGTGAGACAGCCACCTACGAGCAGTACTTC. As protein: CASSGGRETATYEQYF.